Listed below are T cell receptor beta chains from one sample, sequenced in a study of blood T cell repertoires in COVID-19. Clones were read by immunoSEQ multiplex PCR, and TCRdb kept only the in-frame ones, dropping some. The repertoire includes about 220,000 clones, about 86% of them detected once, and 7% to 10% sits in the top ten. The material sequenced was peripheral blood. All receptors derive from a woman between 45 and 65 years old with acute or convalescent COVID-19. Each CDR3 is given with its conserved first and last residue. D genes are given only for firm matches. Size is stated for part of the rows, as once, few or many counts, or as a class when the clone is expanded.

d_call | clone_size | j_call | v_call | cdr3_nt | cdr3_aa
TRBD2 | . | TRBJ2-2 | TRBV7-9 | TGTGCCAGCAGCCTAAAGACCAGACTAGCGACCAGGGACACCGGGGAGCTGTTTTTT | CASSLKTRLATRDTGELFF
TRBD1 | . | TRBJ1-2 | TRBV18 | TGTGCCAGCTCACCCCCGGGACAGATCCTCTATGGCTACACCTTC | CASSPPGQILYGYTF
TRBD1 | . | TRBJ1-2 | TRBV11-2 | TGTGCCAGCAGCTCAGGACAGGGGGCGGACTATGGCTACACCTTC | CASSSGQGADYGYTF
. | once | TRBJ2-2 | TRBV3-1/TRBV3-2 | TGTGCCAGCAGCCGCCGGACAGTTAACACCGGGGAGCTGTTTTTT | CASSRRTVNTGELFF
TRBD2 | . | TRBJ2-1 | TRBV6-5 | TGTGCCAGCAGTAGCGGGAGGGCCGGAGATGAGCAGTTCTTC | CASSSGRAGDEQFF
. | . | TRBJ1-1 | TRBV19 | TGTGCCGCTTCTTCCGGGGGGAGTGCCACTGAAGCTTTCTTT | CAASSGGSATEAFF
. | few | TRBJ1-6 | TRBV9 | TGTGCCAGCAGCGTAGAGGGAGCCCAGTATAATTCACCCCTCCACTTT | CASSVEGAQYNSPLHF
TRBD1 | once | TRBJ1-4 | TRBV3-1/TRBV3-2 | TGTGCCAGCAGCCCGACGCGGGACAGGGTAAATGAAAAACTGTTTTTT | CASSPTRDRVNEKLFF
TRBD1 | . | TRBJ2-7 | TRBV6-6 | TGTGCCAGCAGTCCCGGGACAGGGGATGTTGCTTTC | CASSPGTGDVAF
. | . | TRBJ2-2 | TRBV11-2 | TGTGCCAGCAGCGCCATAGGGGGGGCGGTTTCCGGGGAGCTGTTTTTT | CASSAIGGAVSGELFF
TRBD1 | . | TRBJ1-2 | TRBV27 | TGTGCCAGCAGTTGGACAGGATCTCATGGCTACACCTTC | CASSWTGSHGYTF
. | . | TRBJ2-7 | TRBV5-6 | TGTGCCAGCAGCTTGTCGGGTGCAGGGTACGAGCAGTACTTC | CASSLSGAGYEQYF
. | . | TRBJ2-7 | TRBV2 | TGTGCCAGCAGGGCCAGCGCATACGAGCAGTACTTC | CASRASAYEQYF
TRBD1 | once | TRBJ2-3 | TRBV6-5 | TGTGCCAGCAGGGGGGGACAGGGCTCAGATACGCAGTATTTT | CASRGGQGSDTQYF
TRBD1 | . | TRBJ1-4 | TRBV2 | TGTGCCAGCGGGGACAGCTCAACTAATGAAAAACTGTTTTTT | CASGDSSTNEKLFF
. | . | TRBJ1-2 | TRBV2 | TGTGCCAGCAGTGAAAACCCAGGGGTCGAGAGCTACACCTTC | CASSENPGVESYTF
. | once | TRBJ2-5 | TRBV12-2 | TGTGCAAGTCGCTTAGGACAGGTCCCCACCGGGGAGACCCAGTACTTC | CASRLGQVPTGETQYF
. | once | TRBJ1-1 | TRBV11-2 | TGTGCCAGCAGCTTACGGGTGAACACTGAAGCTTTCTTT | CASSLRVNTEAFF